Below, 8 T cell receptor beta chains from the same sample are listed, as sequenced in a study of blood T cell dynamics during melanoma immunotherapy. Study-level points and caveats: The most clonal sorted CD8+ subset, immune-effector cells, was closest to cell-free DNA CDR3 sequences.

No antigen has been assigned to these receptors. Time point of the sample: pre-treatment baseline. The CD3+ CD4- CD8+ CD45RA- CD45RO-high CD27- CCR7- memory phenotype defined TIE cells. Assay used: immunoSEQ multiplex PCR; TCRdb lists only in-frame clones, some missing. Of about 1,600 clones listed, 73% were seen once; the top ten hold around 7%. Material: CD8+ T cells from blood, obtained from a patient treated with checkpoint blockade. The receptors come from a human donor with melanoma.

This rearrangement joins TRBV19 to TRBJ2-3, with TRBD1 matching 9 bases. J lost 1 base, V lost 4 bases, and 6 bases had no gene match. From germline, CDR1 is LNHDA and CDR2 SQIVND (reference sequence). This CDR3 spans 16 amino acids. The CDR3 DNA reads TGTGCCAGTAGTAGGGACAGGGAGAGAGGCACAGATACGCAGTATTTT. It is translated as CASSRDRERGTDTQYF.

The J gene is TRBJ2-2, the V gene TRBV19; D gene unclear. Germline V gives CDR1 LNHDA, CDR2 SQIVND (reference sequence). V was clipped by 10 bases and J by 5 bases, with 20 bases between them. CDR3 size: 15 residues. CDR3 region: CATKWQAQGTGELFF. The CDR3 DNA sequence: TGTGCCACCAAGTGGCAGGCACAAGGGACCGGGGAGCTGTTTTTT.

V gene TRBV7-8 combines with J gene TRBJ2-1; 12 bases fit TRBD2. From germline, CDR1 is SGHVS and CDR2 FQNEAQ. The CDR3 runs to 15 residues. After removal of 3 bases from V and 7 bases from J, the junction contained 4 bases not matched to a gene. The CDR3 is CASSLGTSGFNEQFF. The CDR3 nucleotides read TGTGCCAGCAGCTTGGGGACTAGCGGGTTTAATGAGCAGTTCTTC.

V gene TRBV27 combines with J gene TRBJ2-5, with D possibly being TRBD2 (5 bases). The CDR3 is 15 residues long. Trimming left V 4 bases short and J 2 bases short, with 14 bases between. Germline-derived CDR1 and CDR2 are MNHEY and SMNVEV (reference sequence). The CDR3 DNA follows: TGTGCCAGCAGTTGGGGTGGAGGTGAACAAGAGACCCAGTACTTC. Its protein product is CASSWGGGEQETQYF.

The genes are TRBV9 and TRBJ2-3, with 7 nucleotides matching TRBD2. CDR1 SGDLS and CDR2 YYNGEE come from the germline V gene. The trim removed 2 bases at V and 3 bases at J, leaving 9 bases unmatched. This CDR3 comprises 16 residues. CDR3 in DNA: TGTGCCAGCAGCGTGGGTACTAGCGTTAGTACAGATACGCAGTATTTT. It is translated as CASSVGTSVSTDTQYF.

This chain links TRBV4-1 with TRBJ2-2, with D hard to call. This CDR3 comprises 15 residues. V was shortened by 0 bases and J by 8 bases, with 13 bases between the two germline ends. Germline V gives CDR1 MGHRA, CDR2 YSYEKL. In DNA form, the CDR3 reads TGCGCCAGCAGCCAAGATGGGTCCGTTGCGGGGGAGCTGTTTTTT. Amino acid sequence: CASSQDGSVAGELFF.

This chain joins TRBV7-2 and TRBJ2-1; 9 positions agree with TRBD1. The germline V gene has CDR1 SGHTA and CDR2 FQGNSA. The ends lost 1 base at V and 6 bases at J; junction bases unmatched: 10. There are 17 residues in the CDR3. This CDR3 is CASSLGGPRTGANEQFF. For the CDR3, the DNA is TGTGCCAGCAGCTTAGGAGGCCCCCGGACAGGGGCCAATGAGCAGTTCTTC.

This clone was found a few times. The V call is TRBV11-2, the J call TRBJ2-7; no reliable D call. The CDR3 sequence is 12 residues long. The V gene's germline CDR1 is SGHAT and CDR2 FQNNGV. The germline V and J ends were trimmed by 5 bases and 7 bases, with 12 bases remaining between them. The CDR3 sequence is CASSLQPREQYF. Written as DNA, the CDR3 is TGTGCCAGCAGCCTCCAGCCCAGGGAGCAGTACTTC.